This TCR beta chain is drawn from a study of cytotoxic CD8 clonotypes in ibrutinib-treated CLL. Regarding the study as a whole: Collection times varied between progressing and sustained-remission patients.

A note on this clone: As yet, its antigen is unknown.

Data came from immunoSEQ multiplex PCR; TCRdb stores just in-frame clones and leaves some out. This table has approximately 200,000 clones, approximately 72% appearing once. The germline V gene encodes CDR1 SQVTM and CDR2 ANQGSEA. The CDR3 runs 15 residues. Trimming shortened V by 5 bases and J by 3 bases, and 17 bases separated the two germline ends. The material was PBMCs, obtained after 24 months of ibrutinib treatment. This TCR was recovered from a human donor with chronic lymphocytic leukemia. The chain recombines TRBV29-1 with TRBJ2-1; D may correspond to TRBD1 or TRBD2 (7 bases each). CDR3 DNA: TGCAGCGTTTTACAGGGGAGGGTTTTCTACAATGAGCAGTTCTTC. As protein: CSVLQGRVFYNEQFF.